This TCR beta chain was identified during a study of cytomegalovirus exposure and HLA in healthy donors. Broader study findings: Rare TCR sequences predominated, though certain public TCRs were found in many donors. The finding came from a later analysis; first-cohort TCR clusters tended to co-occur in the 95 to 150 validation repertoires. The classifier was said to identify cytomegalovirus status with high specificity and sensitivity.

Germline V gene sequence: CDR1 LNHDA, CDR2 SQIVND (reference sequence). V was shortened by 6 bases and J by 6 bases, with 18 bases between the two germline ends. The CDR3 sequence is 14 residues long. TCRdb's table, derived via immunoSEQ multiplex PCR, lists solely in-frame clones and lacks some. The table shows some 80,000 clones, with 95% to 97% occurring only once. Concerning this clone itself: The antigen is undetermined.

The TCR was taken from a woman younger than 35 in good health and CMV-seronegative. This sequence joins TRBV19 and TRBJ2-7; D possibly corresponds to TRBD1 (7 bases). Sequenced material: PBMCs. The CDR3 coding sequence is TGTGCCAGTAGCGTTAGGAGGGACAGTTTCGAGCAGTACTTC. Residues: CASSVRRDSFEQYF. Drawing the rest from reference TRBV19 and TRBJ2-7, the complete variable domain is DGGITQSPKYLFRKEGQNVTLSCEQNLNHDAMYWYRQDPGQGLRLIYYSQIVNDFQKGDIAEGYSVSREKKESFPLTVTSAQKNPTAFYLCASSVRRDSFEQYFGPGTRLTVT.